Judged by abundance, the clone carrying this TCR beta chain is medium-sized. CDR3 size: 11 residues. The germline gives CDR1 MNHNS, CDR2 SASEGT. The V and J ends lost 6 bases and 7 bases respectively, with 7 bases between them. TCRdb re-analyzed the PCR reads using MiXCR. Of some 14,000 clones detected, about 35% appear once; the ten largest clones hold 11%. The sample comes from a study of metastatic and nonmetastatic thyroid tumors. As for the study in general: Samples came from malignant and benign thyroid patients, and repertoires were compared across blood and tumor or nodule tissue.

Thyroid surgery took place with no prior treatment in any patient. This chain joins TRBV6-1 and TRBJ2-4; D ambiguous. The sequenced material came from tumor tissue. This clonotype was sampled from a male donor with papillary thyroid cancer or a benign thyroid nodule (not recorded which). Some clones in this sample may be carry-over from other donors' samples. The DNA for the CDR3 is TGTGCCAGCAGGACCGAGAACATTCAGTACTTC. It specifies CASRTENIQYF.